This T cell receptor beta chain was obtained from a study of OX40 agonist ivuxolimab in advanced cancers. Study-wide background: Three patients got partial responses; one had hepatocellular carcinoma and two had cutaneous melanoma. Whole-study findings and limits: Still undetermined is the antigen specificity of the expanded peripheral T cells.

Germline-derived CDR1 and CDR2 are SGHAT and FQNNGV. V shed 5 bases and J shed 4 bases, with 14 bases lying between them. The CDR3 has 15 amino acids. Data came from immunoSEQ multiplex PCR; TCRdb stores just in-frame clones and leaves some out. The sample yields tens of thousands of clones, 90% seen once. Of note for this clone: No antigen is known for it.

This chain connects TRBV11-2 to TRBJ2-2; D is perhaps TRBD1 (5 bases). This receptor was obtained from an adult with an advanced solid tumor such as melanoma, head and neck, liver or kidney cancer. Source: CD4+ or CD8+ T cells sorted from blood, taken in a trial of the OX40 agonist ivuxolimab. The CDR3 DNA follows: TGTGCCAGCAGCGCCAAGCAGGGTAGCACCGGGGAGCTGTTTTTT. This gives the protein CASSAKQGSTGELFF.